The clone carrying this T cell receptor (beta chain) has only a few counts. The target antigen is unknown. As every portion of the isolated RNA was reverse transcribed, the sequencing read expressed TCRB transcripts. The protocol was immunoSEQ multiplex PCR, while the TCRdb copy is restricted to in-frame clones and leaves out a portion. The sample lists about 650,000 clones; under 15% were seen once. Germline V gene lookup returns CDR1 PRHDT and CDR2 FYEKMQ (reference sequence). This CDR3 contains 17 residues. V trimming: 4 bases; J trimming: 1 base; junction bases outside the gene matches: 11. These data originate in a study of beta chain features in type 1 diabetes. Study-wide results and limits: When cDNA is sequenced, cells with high TCR expression could be over-represented. Moderate yet significant TCRB CDR3 shortening was seen in Type 1 diabetes patients in all four CD4+ subsets.

This sequence originates from a man aged 25-45 years with type 1 diabetes. The sequencing input was naive CD4+ T cells from blood. This chain uses TRBV13 with TRBJ1-1, with 8 nucleotides matching TRBD1. CDR3 protein: CASSSGQGALPNTEAFF. In DNA, the CDR3 is TGTGCCAGCAGCTCCGGACAGGGAGCCCTCCCGAACACTGAAGCTTTCTTT.